Listed below are T cell receptor beta chains from one sample, sequenced in a study of blood T cells in healthy people across ages. TCRdb re-derived calls from the 5' RACE reads in MiXCR, one entry per CDR3 protein. The sample shows about 540,000 distinct CDR3 sequences, under 30% of them seen only once. The sample also formed part of further work on T cells of mothers and their children.

Material for sequencing was blood. These receptors came from a boy between 10 and 17 years old in good health. CDR3s include the opening cysteine and the closing phenylalanine or tryptophan. A D gene is named only where the DNA matches it firmly. The size entry is marked missing in some rows and otherwise reads once, few, many or a size class.

CDR3aa	CDR3nt	abundance	d_gene	v_gene	j_gene
CAWSLMGGRDEQFF	TGTGCCTGGAGCTTAATGGGGGGGCGGGATGAGCAGTTCTTC	-	-	TRBV30	TRBJ2-1
CASGETGSTEAFF	TGTGCCAGCGGGGAGACAGGGAGCACTGAAGCTTTCTTT	once	TRBD1	TRBV6-5	TRBJ1-1
CSAFTGTGDNEQFF	TGCAGTGCTTTTACAGGGACGGGGGACAATGAGCAGTTCTTC	many	-	TRBV20-1	TRBJ2-1
CASSKVVPGLSSYEQYF	TGTGCCAGCAGCAAAGTCGTTCCTGGACTCAGCTCCTACGAGCAGTACTTC	-	-	TRBV21-1	TRBJ2-7
CASSPWDRGSATNEKLFF	TGTGCCAGCAGCCCGTGGGACAGGGGGAGCGCAACTAATGAAAAACTGTTTTTT	few	TRBD1	TRBV3-1	TRBJ1-4
CASSPEYEQYF	TGTGCCAGCAGCCCCGAATACGAGCAGTACTTC	few	-	TRBV28	TRBJ2-7
CASSQDPGLAGFYEQYF	TGCGCCAGCAGCCAAGATCCGGGACTAGCGGGATTTTACGAGCAGTACTTC	-	TRBD2	TRBV4-1	TRBJ2-7
CASSWGTALNTEAFF	TGCGCCAGCAGCTGGGGTACGGCGCTGAACACTGAAGCTTTCTTT	many	-	TRBV5-1	TRBJ1-1
CASSLNMKTQYF	TGTGCCAGCAGTTTGAACATGAAGACCCAGTACTTC	few	-	TRBV28	TRBJ2-5
CSASGLALQFF	TGCAGTGCTAGCGGACTAGCGTTGCAGTTCTTC	few	TRBD2	TRBV20-1	TRBJ2-1
CSVVAGGLYEQYF	TGCAGCGTTGTAGCGGGAGGGCTCTACGAGCAGTACTTC	-	TRBD2	TRBV29-1	TRBJ2-7
CASRPRGEDEAFF	TGTGCCAGTAGACCGAGGGGTGAGGATGAAGCTTTCTTT	-	-	TRBV7-9	TRBJ1-1
CASSGIPGSAGETQYF	TGTGCCAGCAGTGGAATACCGGGCTCAGCGGGAGAGACCCAGTACTTC	-	-	TRBV28	TRBJ2-5
CASSSGPSEQYF	TGTGCCAGCTCGTCGGGACCGTCCGAGCAGTACTTC	-	-	TRBV18	TRBJ2-7
CASRSSGTGNEKLFF	TGTGCCAGCCGGTCGAGCGGGACAGGGAATGAAAAACTGTTTTTT	few	TRBD1	TRBV28	TRBJ1-4
CASSRGGLSSYEQYF	TGTGCCAGCAGCCGCGGGGGGCTGAGCTCCTACGAGCAGTACTTC	-	TRBD2	TRBV28	TRBJ2-7
CASSYDRSYEQYF	TGTGCCAGCAGTTATGACAGGTCCTACGAGCAGTACTTC	many	-	TRBV27	TRBJ2-7
CAISGREVAGELEAQYF	TGTGCCATCAGTGGGAGGGAAGTAGCGGGAGAGTTGGAGGCCCAGTACTTC	-	TRBD2	TRBV10-3	TRBJ2-5
CASSLWGANIQYF	TGTGCCAGCAGCTTATGGGGGGCGAACATTCAGTACTTC	few	-	TRBV11-2	TRBJ2-4
CASSQDPLAEGTDTQYF	TGCGCCAGCAGCCAAGATCCACTAGCGGAGGGCACAGATACGCAGTATTTT	few	TRBD2	TRBV4-1	TRBJ2-3
CASSGSGPYNSPLHF	TGCGCCAGCAGCGGTTCGGGACCTTATAATTCACCCCTCCACTTT	-	-	TRBV5-1	TRBJ1-6
CASSSEGGVGQPQHF	TGTGCCAGCAGCAGCGAAGGGGGCGTGGGTCAGCCCCAGCATTTT	few	TRBD1	TRBV6-5	TRBJ1-5
CSAEGNRGYNEQFF	TGCAGCGCCGAAGGGAATAGAGGTTATAATGAGCAGTTCTTC	-	-	TRBV29-1	TRBJ2-1
CASPPASGLFNEQFF	TGTGCCAGCCCACCGGCGAGCGGTCTATTCAATGAGCAGTTCTTC	few	-	TRBV7-9	TRBJ2-1
CASSQEEGTIPYNEQFF	TGTGCCAGCAGCCAAGAAGAGGGGACCATCCCCTACAATGAGCAGTTCTTC	-	-	TRBV4-2	TRBJ2-1
CASSLAIEGGYGYTF	TGTGCCAGCAGCTTAGCTATAGAGGGGGGCTATGGCTACACCTTC	few	-	TRBV7-2	TRBJ1-2
CASSSQGGAGELFF	TGTGCCAGCAGCTCCCAGGGAGGCGCCGGGGAGCTGTTTTTT	-	-	TRBV7-2	TRBJ2-2
CGGGTSWNEQFF	TGCGGCGGAGGGACTAGCTGGAATGAGCAGTTCTTC	-	TRBD2	TRBV29-1	TRBJ2-1
CASSLVYENSPLHF	TGTGCCAGCAGCTTAGTTTATGAGAATTCACCCCTCCACTTT	once	-	TRBV7-2	TRBJ1-6
CASSLGAGSVAGELFF	TGTGCCAGCAGCTTAGGGGCGGGGTCCGTCGCCGGGGAGCTGTTTTTT	-	-	TRBV7-2	TRBJ2-2
CASSLGMATNEKLFF	TGTGCCAGCAGCTTAGGGATGGCAACTAATGAAAAACTGTTTTTT	-	-	TRBV11-2	TRBJ1-4
CASSYTGTSGMNRYNEQFF	TGTGCCAGCAGCTATACCGGGACTAGCGGGATGAATCGCTACAATGAGCAGTTCTTC	-	TRBD2	TRBV7-3	TRBJ2-1
CASSRDGDEETQYF	TGTGCCAGCAGCCGAGACGGGGACGAAGAGACCCAGTACTTC	-	-	TRBV12-3/TRBV12-4	TRBJ2-5
CSAARTSEGKEQFF	TGCAGCGCTGCCCGGACTAGCGAGGGGAAGGAGCAGTTCTTC	-	TRBD2	TRBV29-1	TRBJ2-1
CASSSTGNSGNTIYF	TGCGCCAGCAGCTCAACAGGGAACTCTGGAAACACCATATATTTT	few	-	TRBV5-1	TRBJ1-3
CASSQLGQGDLNEQFF	TGTGCCAGCAGCCAACTGGGACAGGGGGATTTGAATGAGCAGTTCTTC	-	TRBD1	TRBV14	TRBJ2-1
CASSMSLDRGYEQYF	TGTGCCAGCAGCATGTCTTTGGACAGGGGATACGAGCAGTACTTC	-	TRBD1	TRBV4-2	TRBJ2-7
CASSPHSGRDTDTQYF	TGTGCCAGCAGCCCCCATAGCGGGAGGGACACAGATACGCAGTATTTT	few	TRBD2	TRBV9	TRBJ2-3
CQAGTGGGYGYTF	TGTCAGGCGGGGACAGGAGGGGGCTATGGCTACACCTTC	-	TRBD1	TRBV6-1	TRBJ1-2
CASTLDSRQETQYF	TGTGCCAGCACCTTAGACAGCCGCCAAGAGACCCAGTACTTC	-	-	TRBV7-9	TRBJ2-5
CASSVATAAKNIQYF	TGTGCCAGCAGCGTAGCTACGGCAGCCAAAAACATTCAGTACTTC	once	-	TRBV9	TRBJ2-4